These 28 T cell receptor beta chains were sequenced from one sample in a study of response to subunit inactivated influenza vaccine. MiXCR was run by TCRdb on the RT-PCR reads, yielding one entry per CDR3 protein. The table lists 430,000 or so distinct CDR3 sequences, about 10% of them singletons. The sequencing here drew on PBMCs from blood, taken 45 days after vaccination. Every receptor here comes from a man aged 45-65 years who received an inactivated influenza vaccine.

This clonotype showed up just a few times. This chain joins TRBV3-1 and TRBJ1-1; D uncertain. Trimming pared 1 base from V and 6 bases from J, leaving 6 bases between. The CDR3 length is 12 residues. Germline values: CDR1 LGHDT, CDR2 YNNKEL (reference sequence). CDR3 region: CASSQGYSEAFF. Here the CDR3 DNA reads TGTGCCAGCAGCCAAGGGTATTCTGAAGCTTTCTTT.

The table lists this clonotype with many counts. The chain carries TRBV7-9 and TRBJ1-6, with TRBD1 as a possible D gene (5 bases). Germline-derived CDR1 and CDR2 are SEHNR and FQNEAQ (reference sequence). Trimming shortened V by 4 bases and J by 7 bases, and 11 bases separated the two germline ends. The length of the CDR3 is 14 residues. The CDR3 sequence is CASSWGDFNSPLHF. In DNA form, the CDR3 reads TGTGCCAGCAGCTGGGGGGACTTCAATTCACCCCTCCACTTT.

The sample holds a few counts of this clonotype. The chain recombines TRBV7-8 with TRBJ2-5, with 8 bases lining up with TRBD1. The CDR3 has 15 residues. J lost 3 bases, V lost 8 bases, and 11 bases had no gene match. Germline V gives CDR1 SGHVS, CDR2 FQNEAQ. The CDR3 region has the DNA TGTGCCAGCGCCCGGGCCGGGACAGGAAAAGAGACCCAGTACTTC. It encodes CASARAGTGKETQYF.

The chain couples TRBV6-5 to TRBJ1-1, with D uncertain. CDR1 and CDR2 (germline): MNHEY, SVGAGI. CDR3 size: 14 residues. Trimming removed 2 bases at V and 4 bases at J, with 11 bases between. The CDR3 sequence: CASSYGPGVTEAFF. CDR3 nucleotide sequence: TGTGCCAGCAGTTACGGGCCGGGTGTCACTGAAGCTTTCTTT.

The rearrangement joins TRBV7-3 to TRBJ2-2; tentative D call: TRBD1 (6 bases). Germline-derived CDR1 and CDR2 are SGHTA and FQGTGA. V lost 5 bases and J lost 4, with 8 bases in between. This CDR3 is 13 amino acids long. The CDR3 is CASSPGVTGELFF. CDR3 in DNA: TGTGCCAGCAGCCCAGGGGTCACCGGGGAGCTGTTTTTT. Full variable domain (remainder filled in from reference TRBV7-3 and TRBJ2-2): GAGVSQTPSNKVTEKGKYVELRCDPISGHTALYWYRQSLGQGPEFLIYFQGTGAADDSGLPNDRFFAVRPEGSVSTLKIQRTERGDSAVYLCASSPGVTGELFFGEGSRLTVL.

The J gene is TRBJ2-3, the V gene TRBV9, with D maybe TRBD1 (5 bases). Looked up from germline, CDR1 is SGDLS and CDR2 is YYNGEE. The CDR3 loop spans 15 amino acids. V was shortened by 0 bases and J by 2 bases, with 10 bases between the two germline ends. As DNA, the CDR3 is TGTGCCAGCAGCGTAGGAGCAGGGAACACAGATACGCAGTATTTT. Translated: CASSVGAGNTDTQYF.

This clonotype was detected ten times or more. Possible read error: a much larger clone is one base away. CDR3 bases: TGTGCCAGCAGTGGGGACAACTACGAGCAGTACTTC. Encoded protein: CASSGDNYEQYF. The chain joins TRBV6-1 to TRBJ2-7, with a tentative D call TRBD1 (6 bases). V shed 4 bases and J shed 3 bases, with 7 bases lying between them. The CDR3 is made up of 12 amino acids. CDR1 and CDR2 from the germline V gene are MNHNS and SASEGT.

The J gene is TRBJ1-1, the V gene TRBV5-1; no firm D call. The germline V gene encodes CDR1 SGHRS and CDR2 YFSETQ. This CDR3 region has 15 residues. V was trimmed by 1 base and J by 0 bases, leaving 10 bases between them. The CDR3 DNA sequence: TGCGCCAGCAGCTTGTCAGGTATGATGAACACTGAAGCTTTCTTT. Its translation is CASSLSGMMNTEAFF.

This clonotype was counted between two and nine times. The rearrangement uses TRBV30 and TRBJ1-6; D uncertain. Germline loops: CDR1 GTSNPN, CDR2 SVGIG (reference sequence). Trimming pared 6 bases from V and 6 bases from J, leaving 18 bases between. The CDR3 has 15 amino acids. The chain's CDR3 is CACSGILAFNSPLHF. CDR3 nucleotides: TGTGCCTGCTCGGGGATTTTAGCCTTTAATTCACCCCTCCACTTT.

This sequence joins TRBV20-1 and TRBJ2-1; D is unclear. This CDR3 has 13 amino acids. CDR1 is DFQATT, CDR2 SNEGSKA, per germline (reference sequence). The V end was cut by 1 base, the J end by 5 bases, with 9 bases between. DNA of the CDR3: TGCAGTGCTAGAGGTGGCAACGACAATGAGCAGTTCTTC. Amino acids: CSARGGNDNEQFF.

This clonotype turned up a few times. The V gene is TRBV6-1, the J gene TRBJ1-2, with a possible D match to TRBD1 (6 bases). Germline V gene sequence: CDR1 MNHNS, CDR2 SASEGT. CDR3 size: 13 residues. V lost 6 bases and J lost 4, with 12 bases in between. The CDR3 here is CASRDSLIYGYTF. For the CDR3, the DNA is TGTGCCAGCAGGGACAGTTTGATCTATGGCTACACCTTC.

This clonotype was counted at least ten times. The rearrangement links TRBV7-9 to TRBJ2-2, with D tentatively TRBD1 (6 bases). The length of the CDR3 is 15 residues. Germline CDR1 SEHNR, CDR2 FQNEAQ (reference sequence). V lost 4 bases and J 6 bases, leaving 15 bases between the germline ends. The CDR3 DNA reads TGTGCCAGCAGCTCCGGACAGCCTGGTGCCGGGGAGCTGTTTTTT. This codes for CASSSGQPGAGELFF.

This chain connects TRBV5-5 to TRBJ2-1, with TRBD2 identical over 10 bases. Germline values: CDR1 SGHKS, CDR2 YYEKEE (reference sequence). The trim removed 3 bases at V and 5 bases at J, leaving 5 bases unmatched. The CDR3 covers 15 residues. In nucleotides, the CDR3 is TGTGCCAGCAGCTCAACTAGCGGGACCAACAATGAGCAGTTCTTC. This sequence encodes CASSSTSGTNNEQFF. Together with reference TRBV5-5 and TRBJ2-1, the CDR3 gives the full variable domain: DAGVTQSPTHLIKTRGQQVTLRCSPISGHKSVSWYQQVLGQGPQFIFQYYEKEERGRGNFPDRFSARQFPNYSSELNVNALLLGDSALYLCASSSTSGTNNEQFFGPGTRLTVL.

This clonotype appeared a few times. The chain has TRBV6-2 or TRBV6-3 and TRBJ2-1; D tentatively fits TRBD1 or TRBD2 (5 bases each). V lost 0 bases and J lost 15, with 15 bases in between. This CDR3 has 13 residues. Germline CDR1 is MNHEY and CDR2 is SVGEGT. CDR3: CASSYSEGRVPFF. The CDR3 bases are TGTGCCAGCAGTTACTCCGAGGGCAGGGTCCCGTTCTTC.

This clonotype was counted only a few times. The V and J genes are TRBV13 and TRBJ1-1, with 7 bases identical to TRBD1. Germline CDR1 and CDR2: PRHDT and FYEKMQ (reference sequence). This CDR3 has 13 residues. The V gene end was trimmed by 5 bases and the J gene end by 11 bases; junction bases not matched to a gene: 11. The CDR3 here is CASSAYRGGLAFF. The CDR3 coding sequence is TGTGCCAGCAGCGCGTACAGGGGCGGTCTTGCTTTCTTT.

CDR3 loop: CAISAQGGDYGYTF. The CDR3 nucleotides are TGTGCCATCAGTGCACAGGGGGGTGACTATGGCTACACCTTC. The chain has TRBV10-3 and TRBJ1-2; TRBD1 agrees at 8 bases. The trim removed 4 bases at V and 3 bases at J, leaving 4 bases unmatched. Germline CDR1 ENHRY, CDR2 SYGVKD. The CDR3 totals 14 residues.

The chain joins TRBV4-3 to TRBJ2-1, with 12 bases aligning to TRBD2. The ends lost 1 base at V and 8 bases at J; junction bases unmatched: 3. The CDR3 has 15 amino acids. Germline values: CDR1 LGHNA, CDR2 YSLEER. CDR3 sequence (DNA): TGCGCCAGCAGCCAAGGAGCTAGCGGGGGGGATGAGCAGTTCTTC. Translated: CASSQGASGGDEQFF.

The V gene is TRBV15, the J gene TRBJ2-1, with D unclear. CDR3 length: 12 amino acids. Deletions cut 2 bases from V and 8 bases from J, with 7 bases between. Germline assignment: CDR1 LNHNV and CDR2 YYDKDF (reference sequence). The CDR3 nucleotides are TGTGCCACCAGCAGAACCACGGATGAGCAGTTCTTC. It encodes CATSRTTDEQFF.

This clonotype was observed a handful of times. This chain joins TRBV5-4 and TRBJ2-3; 7 nucleotides align to TRBD2. Germline V gene lookup returns CDR1 SGHNT and CDR2 YYREEE (reference sequence). The CDR3 extends over 16 amino acids. V gave up 0 bases and J gave up 2 bases; unmatched junction bases: 6. The CDR3 here is CASSLGWGGVTDTQYF. The CDR3 DNA is TGTGCCAGCAGCTTGGGGTGGGGAGGGGTCACAGATACGCAGTATTTT.

In this sample, this clonotype turned up many times. This chain connects TRBV10-3 to TRBJ2-7; possibly TRBD1 or TRBD2 for D (5 bases each). Germline V gives CDR1 ENHRY, CDR2 SYGVKD. This CDR3 has 14 residues. The V gene lost 0 bases and the J gene lost 2 bases, with 8 bases spanning the gap. The CDR3 here is CAISESGDAYEQYF. The CDR3 coding sequence is TGTGCCATCAGTGAGTCGGGGGACGCCTACGAGCAGTACTTC.

The chain joins TRBV15 to TRBJ1-5; the D gene is possibly TRBD1 (6 bases). CDR3 length: 16 amino acids. Trimming left V 4 bases short and J 1 base short, with 14 bases between. CDR1 is LNHNV and CDR2 is YYDKDF in the germline V gene (reference sequence). The CDR3 DNA follows: TGTGCCACCAGCAAGTACAGGGAGAGGAGCAATCAGCCCCAGCATTTT. This gives the protein CATSKYRERSNQPQHF.

The CDR3, as DNA: TGTGCCAGCAGCCAAGAGGCAGGGTCAGATACGCAGTATTTT. Its protein product is CASSQEAGSDTQYF. This chain uses TRBV3-1 with TRBJ2-3; D perhaps matches TRBD1 (5 bases). V gave up 0 bases and J gave up 4 bases, with 8 bases separating them. Germline CDR1 and CDR2: LGHDT and YNNKEL (reference sequence). CDR3 size: 14 residues.

This rearrangement joins TRBV6-5 to TRBJ2-7, with D maybe TRBD1 (6 bases). The CDR3 extends over 15 amino acids. Trimming took off 4 bases at V and 4 bases at J, with 17 bases between the two ends. Germline CDR1 is MNHEY and CDR2 is SVGAGI. The CDR3 loop is CASSSGTGMVYEQYF. The CDR3, as DNA: TGTGCCAGCAGTTCGGGTACAGGGATGGTATACGAGCAGTACTTC.

This clonotype was detected many times. V usage is TRBV7-6 and J usage is TRBJ1-5; 10 positions match TRBD1. The CDR3 runs 17 residues. The V and J ends lost 5 bases and 0 bases, in that order; junction bases with no gene match: 7. Germline lookup yields CDR1 SGHVS and CDR2 FNYEAQ. CDR3 coding DNA: TGTGCCAGCAGCCCTGGGACAGGGGTATATAGCAATCAGCCCCAGCATTTT. It translates to CASSPGTGVYSNQPQHF. The variable domain in full, completed from reference TRBV7-6 and TRBJ1-5, reads GAGVSQSPRYKVTKRGQDVALRCDPISGHVSLYWYRQALGQGPEFLTYFNYEAQQDKSGLPNDRFSAERPEGSISTLTIQRTEQRDSAMYRCASSPGTGVYSNQPQHFGDGTRLSIL.

The sample holds a few counts of this clonotype. V gene TRBV12-3 or TRBV12-4 combines with J gene TRBJ2-3; 7 bases map to TRBD2. The CDR3 totals 15 residues. The trim removed 3 bases at V and 4 bases at J, leaving 7 bases unmatched. CDR3 bases: TGTGCCAGCAGTTTGGGGGGGATCGACGCAGATACGCAGTATTTT. It encodes CASSLGGIDADTQYF.

The rearrangement links TRBV4-2 to TRBJ2-5; D assignment may be TRBD1 or TRBD2 (5 bases each). The CDR3 is 16 residues long. V shed 0 bases and J shed 4 bases, with 15 bases lying between them. The germline gives CDR1 LGHNA, CDR2 YNFKEQ. CDR3: CASSQDGGIILETQYF. The CDR3 DNA is TGTGCCAGCAGCCAAGATGGGGGTATTATCTTAGAGACCCAGTACTTC.

In its sample, this clonotype was seen many times. The V and J genes are TRBV5-1 and TRBJ1-1, with D possibly being TRBD1 (5 bases). This CDR3 is 14 amino acids long. V was trimmed by 4 bases and J by 8 bases, leaving 18 bases between them. In germline, CDR1 is SGHRS, CDR2 YFSETQ. Written as DNA, the CDR3 is TGCGCCAGCAGCCCGGAAGGGGCCCTAGGAGAAGCTTTCTTT. This translates into CASSPEGALGEAFF.

This clonotype has just a few counts. In nucleotides, the CDR3 is TGTGCCAGCAGCCAAGATTACTCGACTAGCGGACTCCAAGAGACCCAGTACTTC. Amino acid sequence: CASSQDYSTSGLQETQYF. This chain links TRBV14 with TRBJ2-5, with TRBD2 matching 9 bases. Trimming cost V 0 bases and J 1 base; bases outside gene matches: 9. The CDR3 length is 18 residues. The germline V gene encodes CDR1 SGHDN and CDR2 FVKESK. The full variable domain, rest sourced from reference TRBV14 and TRBJ2-5, is EAGVTQFPSHSVIEKGQTVTLRCDPISGHDNLYWYRRVMGKEIKFLLHFVKESKQDESGMPNNRFLAERTGGTYSTLKVQPAELEDSGVYFCASSQDYSTSGLQETQYFGPGTRLLVL.